These 10 T cell receptor beta chains share one sample of origin, sequenced in a study of blood T cell repertoires in COVID-19. Method: immunoSEQ multiplex PCR; TCRdb's copy keeps in-frame clones and lacks some. The sample yields approximately 210,000 clones, approximately 87% seen once. The source material was peripheral blood. The receptors derive from a woman in her seventies with acute or convalescent COVID-19.

The rearrangement uses TRBV18 and TRBJ1-4; 7 nucleotides line up with TRBD1. The length of the CDR3 is 14 residues. The V segment lost 3 bases and the J segment 8 bases; nucleotides outside the gene matches: 6. Germline V gene lookup returns CDR1 KGHSH and CDR2 LQKENI. The CDR3 nucleotides are TGTGCCAGCTCACCGACAGGGAAATCGGAAAAACTGTTTTTT. Translation: CASSPTGKSEKLFF. The whole variable domain, filled in from reference TRBV18 and TRBJ1-4, reads NAGVMQNPRHLVRRRGQEARLRCSPMKGHSHVYWYRQLPEEGLKFMVYLQKENIIDESGMPKERFSAEFPKEGPSILRIQQVVRGDSAAYFCASSPTGKSEKLFFGSGTQLSVL.

This clone turned up a few times. Other DNA sequences of this sample code for an identical CDR3. The rearrangement links TRBV10-3 to TRBJ1-1; maybe TRBD1 (5 bases). Per the germline V gene, CDR1 is ENHRY and CDR2 is SYGVKD. The CDR3 is 13 amino acids. V was clipped by 4 bases and J by 0 bases, with 6 bases between them. The CDR3 region is CAISGQMNTEAFF. The CDR3 nucleotides read TGTGCCATCAGTGGACAGATGAACACTGAAGCTTTCTTT.

The J gene is TRBJ2-7, the V gene TRBV11-2, with TRBD1 matching over 7 bases. V lost 1 base to trimming and J lost 6 bases; unmatched junction nucleotides: 9. This CDR3 is built from 15 residues. Germline CDR1 SGHAT, CDR2 FQNNGV. The CDR3 here is CASSLVQGMGGEQYF. The CDR3 DNA reads as TGTGCCAGCAGCTTAGTACAGGGGATGGGTGGCGAGCAGTACTTC.

The V and J genes are TRBV5-5 and TRBJ2-3; no firm D call. The CDR3 runs to 15 residues. V was pared by 2 bases and J by 4 bases, with 14 bases between. Germline assignment: CDR1 SGHKS and CDR2 YYEKEE (reference sequence). In nucleotides, the CDR3 is TGTGCCAGCAGCTTAGAGTTTTGGTGGTCAGATACGCAGTATTTT. Amino acid sequence: CASSLEFWWSDTQYF.

This clone has only a few counts. The chain joins TRBV12-5 to TRBJ1-2; TRBD1 aligns across 9 bases. The germline V gene encodes CDR1 LGHNT and CDR2 FRNRAP. Unmatched junction bases numbered 14, after V lost 2 bases and J lost 4 bases. The CDR3 loop spans 18 amino acids. CDR3 region: CASGLPRGGSDRGYGYTF. In nucleotides, the CDR3 is TGTGCTAGTGGTTTGCCTAGGGGGGGATCGGACAGGGGCTATGGCTACACCTTC.

The rearrangement joins TRBV7-2 to TRBJ2-1; the match to TRBD2 covers 13 bases. The CDR3 is made up of 16 amino acids. The V gene end was trimmed by 5 bases and the J gene end by 8 bases; junction bases not matched to a gene: 9. Germline CDR1 SGHTA, CDR2 FQGNSA. The CDR3 is CASSHGFGTSGDEQFF. For the CDR3, the DNA is TGTGCCAGCAGCCACGGGTTTGGGACTAGCGGGGATGAGCAGTTCTTC.

The chain couples TRBV19 to TRBJ1-1; the D gene is possibly TRBD1 (5 bases). The CDR3 length is 13 residues. The germline gives CDR1 LNHDA, CDR2 SQIVND (reference sequence). Trimming left V 3 bases short and J 3 bases short, with 8 bases between. The CDR3 sequence: CASSMGGYTEAFF. DNA of the CDR3: TGTGCCAGTAGTATGGGGGGGTACACTGAAGCTTTCTTT.

This rearrangement joins TRBV5-1 to TRBJ1-6, with D possibly TRBD1 on 6 matching bases. V lost 0 bases to trimming and J lost 9 bases, with 13 bases between them. Germline V CDR1 and CDR2: SGHRS, YFSETQ. CDR3 length: 15 amino acids. The CDR3 DNA reads as TGCGCCAGCAGCTTGGCGGAGCAGGGGAGTTCACCCCTCCACTTT. Translating gives CASSLAEQGSSPLHF.

In DNA form, the CDR3 reads TGTGCCAGCTCACCAGGCCTAGGAGGGAGCGATGAGCAGTTCTTC. Translation: CASSPGLGGSDEQFF. The rearrangement uses TRBV18 and TRBJ2-1; TRBD2 might be the D (6 bases). The CDR3 totals 15 residues. Germline CDR1 and CDR2: KGHSH and LQKENI. Trimming removed 2 bases at V and 8 bases at J, with 16 bases between.

This chain joins TRBV7-2 and TRBJ1-1; D may be TRBD1 (5 bases). Germline CDR1 reads SGHTA; CDR2 reads FQGNSA. Trimming removed 4 bases at V and 1 base at J, with 19 bases between. The CDR3 covers 17 residues. CDR3 coding DNA: TGTGCCAGCAGCTCCCTCATGGGGGGAGGGAGGAACACTGAAGCTTTCTTT. This encodes CASSSLMGGGRNTEAFF.